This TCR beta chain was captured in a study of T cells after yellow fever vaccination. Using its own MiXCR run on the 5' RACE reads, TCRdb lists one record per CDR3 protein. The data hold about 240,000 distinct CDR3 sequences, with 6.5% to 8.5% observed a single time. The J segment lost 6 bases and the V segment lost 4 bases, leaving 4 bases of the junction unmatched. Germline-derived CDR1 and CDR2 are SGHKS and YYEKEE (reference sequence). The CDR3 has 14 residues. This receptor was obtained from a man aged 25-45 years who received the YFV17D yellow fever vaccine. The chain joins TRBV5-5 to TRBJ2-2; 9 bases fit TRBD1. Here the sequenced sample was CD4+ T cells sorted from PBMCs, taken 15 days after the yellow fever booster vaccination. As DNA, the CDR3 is TGTGCCAGCAGCGCGGGACAGGGAGCCGGGGAGCTGTTTTTT. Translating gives CASSAGQGAGELFF.